The entry below gives a single TCR beta chain sequence along with its context. Its antigen is not identified. A multiplex PCR was run with 60 Vbeta primers and 13 Jbeta primers. In the original workflow: Later reanalysis found 80 million or so unique TCR beta chains, roughly 9.9 million of them shared. Measured with immunoSEQ multiplex PCR; TCRdb has only the in-frame clones, and not every one. The V and J calls and the clone size are those of that table, but D and trimming were determined from the DNA. The table lists 210,000 or so clones, more than 75% of them singletons. The sample is drawn from a study of cytomegalovirus exposure and HLA in healthy donors. Findings of the study overall: Relative to the approximately 700-donor mean, N-insertions were reportedly fewer in an Asian-associated ancestry cluster in a later analysis. Several V segments, TRBV6-2 and TRBV6-3 among them, could not be told apart and were dropped.

The length of the CDR3 is 14 residues. Germline CDR1 and CDR2: MDHEN and SYDVKM. V shed 5 bases, J shed 5 bases, and the junction held 5 bases outside the gene matches. This TCR came from a human donor in good health. The chain employs TRBV28 and TRBJ2-1; 8 bases line up with TRBD1. What was sequenced was PBMCs. CDR3 loop: CASSHGTGHNEQFF. For the CDR3, the DNA is TGTGCCAGCAGTCATGGGACAGGACACAATGAGCAGTTCTTC. Combining the CDR3 with reference TRBV28 and TRBJ2-1 gives the whole variable domain DVKVTQSSRYLVKRTGEKVFLECVQDMDHENMFWYRQDPGLGLRLIYFSYDVKMKEKGDIPEGYSVSREKKERFSLILESASTNQTSMYLCASSHGTGHNEQFFGPGTRLTVL.